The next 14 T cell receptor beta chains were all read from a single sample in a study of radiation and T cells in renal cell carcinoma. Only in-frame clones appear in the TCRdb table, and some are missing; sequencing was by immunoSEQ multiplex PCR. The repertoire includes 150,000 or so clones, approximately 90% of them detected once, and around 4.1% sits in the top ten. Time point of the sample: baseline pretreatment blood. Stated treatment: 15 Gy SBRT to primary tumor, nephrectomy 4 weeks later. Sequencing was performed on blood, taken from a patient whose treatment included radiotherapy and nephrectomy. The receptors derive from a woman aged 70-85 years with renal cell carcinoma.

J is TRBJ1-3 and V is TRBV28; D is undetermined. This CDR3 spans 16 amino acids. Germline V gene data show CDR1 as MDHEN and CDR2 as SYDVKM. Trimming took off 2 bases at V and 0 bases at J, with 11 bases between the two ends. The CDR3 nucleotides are TGTGCCAGCAGTTTAGAAGGTTCTCTCTCTGGAAACACCATATATTTT. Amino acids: CASSLEGSLSGNTIYF.

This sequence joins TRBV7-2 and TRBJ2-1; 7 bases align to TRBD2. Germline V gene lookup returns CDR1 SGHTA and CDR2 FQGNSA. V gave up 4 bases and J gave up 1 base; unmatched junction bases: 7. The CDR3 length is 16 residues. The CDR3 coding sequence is TGTGCCAGCAGCTCCTTCGGGGGGAAGTCCTACAATGAGCAGTTCTTC. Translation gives CASSSFGGKSYNEQFF. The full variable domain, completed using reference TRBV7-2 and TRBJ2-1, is GAGVSQSPSNKVTEKGKDVELRCDPISGHTALYWYRQSLGQGLEFLIYFQGNSAPDKSGLPSDRFSAERTGGSVSTLTIQRTQQEDSAVYLCASSSFGGKSYNEQFFGPGTRLTVL.

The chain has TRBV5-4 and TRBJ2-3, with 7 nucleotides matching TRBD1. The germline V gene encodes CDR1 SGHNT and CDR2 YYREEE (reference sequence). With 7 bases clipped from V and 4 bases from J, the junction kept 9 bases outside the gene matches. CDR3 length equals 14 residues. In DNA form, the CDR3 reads TGTGCCAGCCACATTAGACAGGGCTCAGATACGCAGTATTTT. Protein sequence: CASHIRQGSDTQYF.

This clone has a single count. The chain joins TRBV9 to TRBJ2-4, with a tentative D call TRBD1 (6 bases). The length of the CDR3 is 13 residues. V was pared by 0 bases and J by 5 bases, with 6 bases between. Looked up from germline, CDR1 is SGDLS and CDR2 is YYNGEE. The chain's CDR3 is CASSVGTENIQYF. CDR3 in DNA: TGTGCCAGCAGCGTAGGGACAGAAAACATTCAGTACTTC.

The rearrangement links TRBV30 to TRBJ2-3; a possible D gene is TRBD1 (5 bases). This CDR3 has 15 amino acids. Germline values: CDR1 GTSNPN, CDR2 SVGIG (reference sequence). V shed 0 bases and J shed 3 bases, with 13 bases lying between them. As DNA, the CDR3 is TGTGCCTGGAGTGTCAATGGGGCGCGAACAGATACGCAGTATTTT. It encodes CAWSVNGARTDTQYF.

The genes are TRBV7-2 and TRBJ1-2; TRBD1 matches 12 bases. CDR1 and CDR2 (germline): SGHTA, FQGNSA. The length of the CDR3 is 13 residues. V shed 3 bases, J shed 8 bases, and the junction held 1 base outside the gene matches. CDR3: CASSLGQGAGYTF. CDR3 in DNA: TGTGCCAGCAGCTTGGGACAGGGGGCCGGCTACACCTTC.

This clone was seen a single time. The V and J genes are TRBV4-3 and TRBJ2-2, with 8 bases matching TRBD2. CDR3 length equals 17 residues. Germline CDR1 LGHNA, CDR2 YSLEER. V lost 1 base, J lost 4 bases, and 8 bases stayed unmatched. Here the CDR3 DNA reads TGCGCCAGCAGCCAAGCCCACAGCGGGGGTTTCACCGGGGAGCTGTTTTTT. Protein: CASSQAHSGGFTGELFF.

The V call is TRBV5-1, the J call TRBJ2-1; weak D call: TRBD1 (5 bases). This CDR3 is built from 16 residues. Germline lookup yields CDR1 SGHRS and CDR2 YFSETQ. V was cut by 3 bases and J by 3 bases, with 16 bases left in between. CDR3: CASSWGQYGDYNEQFF. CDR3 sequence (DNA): TGCGCCAGCAGCTGGGGCCAGTATGGGGACTACAATGAGCAGTTCTTC.

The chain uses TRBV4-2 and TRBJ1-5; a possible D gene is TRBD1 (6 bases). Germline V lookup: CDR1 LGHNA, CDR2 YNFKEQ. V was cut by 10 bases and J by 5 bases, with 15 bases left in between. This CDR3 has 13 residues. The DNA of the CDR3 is TGTGCCACCAGGGGAGGAGCAGATCAGCCCCAGCATTTT. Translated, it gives CATRGGADQPQHF.

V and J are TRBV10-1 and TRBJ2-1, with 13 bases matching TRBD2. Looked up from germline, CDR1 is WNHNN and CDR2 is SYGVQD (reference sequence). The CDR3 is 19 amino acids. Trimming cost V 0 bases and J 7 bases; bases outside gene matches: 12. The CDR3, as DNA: TGCGCCAGCAGTGAGTCCCCCCTACTAGCGGGGGGGCCGGAGAATGAGCAGTTCTTC. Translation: CASSESPLLAGGPENEQFF.

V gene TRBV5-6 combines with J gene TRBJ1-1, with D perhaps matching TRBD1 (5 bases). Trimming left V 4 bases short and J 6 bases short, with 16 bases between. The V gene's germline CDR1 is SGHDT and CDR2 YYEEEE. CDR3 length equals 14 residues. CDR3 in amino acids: CASSVGPMGAEAFF. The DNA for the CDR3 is TGTGCCAGCAGCGTAGGACCCATGGGGGCTGAAGCTTTCTTT.

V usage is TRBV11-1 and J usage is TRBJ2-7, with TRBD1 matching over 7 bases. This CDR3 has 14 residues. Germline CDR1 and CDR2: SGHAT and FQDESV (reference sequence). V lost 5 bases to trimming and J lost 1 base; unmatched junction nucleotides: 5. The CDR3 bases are TGTGCCAGCAGCCCCGACAGGGTGTCCTACGAGCAGTACTTC. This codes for CASSPDRVSYEQYF.

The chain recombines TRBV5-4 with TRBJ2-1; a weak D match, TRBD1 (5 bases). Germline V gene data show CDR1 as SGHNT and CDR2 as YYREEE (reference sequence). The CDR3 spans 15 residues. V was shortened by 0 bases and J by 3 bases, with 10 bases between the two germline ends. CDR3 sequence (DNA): TGTGCCAGCAGCTTGGCTATTGACAGCTACAATGAGCAGTTCTTC. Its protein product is CASSLAIDSYNEQFF.

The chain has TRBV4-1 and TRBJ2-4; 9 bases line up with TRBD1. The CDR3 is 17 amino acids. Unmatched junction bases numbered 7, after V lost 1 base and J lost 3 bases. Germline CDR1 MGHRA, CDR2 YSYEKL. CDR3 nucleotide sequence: TGCGCCAGCAGCCAAGGGGGGGACAGGGTACGCAAAAACATTCAGTACTTC. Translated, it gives CASSQGGDRVRKNIQYF.